This TCR beta chain emerged from a study of blood T cells in healthy people across ages. The CDR3 is 13 amino acids. Germline loops: CDR1 SQVTM, CDR2 ANQGSEA. V lost 8 bases, J lost 1 base, and 12 bases lay in between. Alongside a J-beta primer mix, a sample-barcoded 5' primer served in a second PCR lasting about 7 to 11 cycles. A single record per CDR3 protein comes from TCRdb applying MiXCR to the 5' RACE reads. The table records roughly 1,700,000 distinct CDR3 sequences, roughly 30% of them present only once. The donors, healthy Caucasians from Russia, were aged roughly 6 to 90. Sequenced sample: blood. The chain uses TRBV29-1 and TRBJ2-1, with D perhaps TRBD2 (5 bases). The receptor's source is a woman younger than 45 in good health. CDR3 region: CSSGIPSYNEQFF. The CDR3 DNA reads as TGCAGCTCCGGGATACCGTCCTACAATGAGCAGTTCTTC.